This T cell receptor beta chain was sequenced in a study of blood T cell repertoires in COVID-19. Trimming stripped 0 bases from V and 4 bases from J, with 13 bases between. CDR3 length equals 16 residues. Germline V gene sequence: CDR1 KGHSY, CDR2 FQNENV. Sequenced by immunoSEQ multiplex PCR; TCRdb stores in-frame clones only, minus some. In the table there are roughly 40,000 clones, 70% to 85% of which are singletons. The clonotype comes from an elderly woman with acute or convalescent COVID-19. V usage is TRBV16 and J usage is TRBJ1-5; TRBD1 is a possible D gene (5 bases). What was sequenced was peripheral blood. The DNA of the CDR3 is TGTGCCAGCAGCCAATCGTTGGACAAACTAAATCAGCCCCAGCATTTT. Translating gives CASSQSLDKLNQPQHF.